This TCR beta chain was captured in a study of cytomegalovirus exposure and HLA in healthy donors. The donors formed part of the approximately 110-subject validation cohort, distinct from the roughly 700-subject first cohort. Method: immunoSEQ multiplex PCR; TCRdb's copy keeps in-frame clones and lacks some. This table has 250,000 to 400,000 clones, roughly 90% appearing once. CDR3 size: 17 residues. V gave up 1 base and J gave up 0 bases, with 15 bases separating them. From germline, CDR1 is MGHRA and CDR2 YSYEKL. About this clone itself: Its antigen remains unidentified.

Overall study results and limits: The tendency of first-cohort TCR clusters to co-occur in the 90 to 150 validation repertoires was the finding of a later analysis.

Sequencing was done on a sample of PBMCs. This TCR was recovered from a man aged 25 to 40 in good health and CMV-seronegative. The chain couples TRBV4-1 to TRBJ1-1; D call uncertain. The CDR3 here is CASSQVPGSTMNTEAFF. The CDR3 DNA reads as TGCGCCAGCAGCCAAGTCCCCGGGTCGACCATGAACACTGAAGCTTTCTTT.